This entry describes one T cell receptor (beta chain). PCR primers comprised 60 Vbeta and 13 Jbeta primers. Sequencing was performed with immunoSEQ multiplex PCR; in TCRdb, only in-frame clones are kept and a portion is missing. The top ten clones hold 0.9% to 1.1% of a sample with roughly 150,000 clones, roughly 79% of them seen once. The sample comes from a study of cytomegalovirus exposure and HLA in healthy donors. The clonotype was recovered from a woman aged 40 to 50 in good health and CMV-seronegative. Sequenced: PBMCs.

The CDR3 nucleotides read TGTGCCAGCAGCCTCAACATGCAGGGCACTGAAGCTTTCTTT. This codes for CASSLNMQGTEAFF. This chain joins TRBV5-6 and TRBJ1-1; TRBD1 might be the D (5 bases). The CDR3 is 14 amino acids. Germline loops: CDR1 SGHDT, CDR2 YYEEEE. V shed 4 bases and J shed 4 bases, with 14 bases lying between them.